This T cell receptor (beta chain) stems from a study of siplizumab effects on memory and regulatory T cells. General study results and limits: Suppressive activity of Tregs proliferating in siplizumab cultures remained unconfirmed. Naive T cell populations appeared to exhibit greater diversity than memory cells and appeared to be major alloresponse contributors. Siplizumab produced a significant reduction in alloreactive sequences that were traceable to unstimulated CD4+ memory cells.

Of note for this clone: Its target is unknown.

Assayed TCR templates numbered 80,000 to 100,000 for each sample. Clones were read by immunoSEQ multiplex PCR, and TCRdb kept only the in-frame ones, dropping some. The table records around 110,000 clones, roughly 94% of them present only once. V was pared by 4 bases and J by 8 bases, with 14 bases between. This CDR3 comprises 13 residues. Germline assignment: CDR1 MNHEY and CDR2 SVGAGI. This TCR was recovered from a human donor in good health. Sample: non-Treg CD4+ T cells sorted from blood. The V and J genes are TRBV6-5 and TRBJ1-2, with D maybe TRBD1 (5 bases). The CDR3 bases are TGTGCCAGCAGTTGGGACCTAAGGAGGGGCTACACCTTC. Amino acids: CASSWDLRRGYTF.